This T cell receptor (beta chain) was found in a study of Ad26.COV2.S vaccination and SARS-CoV-2 variants. Background on the study: Intramuscular Ad26.COV2.S doses were given once or twice, 56 days apart.

Treatment noted: roughly 20 received Ad26.COV2.S at low or high dose, single or two shots; 5 received placebo; per-sample allocation not given. Samples analyzed were those drawn on day 63 after the first vaccine or placebo injection. Generated by immunoSEQ multiplex PCR, the TCRdb table keeps only in-frame clones and is missing some. The table shows 400,000 to 450,000 clones, with around 92% occurring only once. CDR1 and CDR2 (germline): SGDLS, YYNGEE. This CDR3 has 15 residues. V lost 4 bases to trimming and J lost 0 bases, with 10 bases between them. The TCR was taken from a person aged 18-65 years who received the Ad26.COV2.S COVID-19 vaccine or a placebo. The sequenced sample was peripheral blood, obtained in a trial of Ad26.COV2.S vaccine versus placebo. V and J are TRBV9 and TRBJ2-2, with D tentatively TRBD1 or TRBD2 (5 bases each). The CDR3 coding sequence is TGTGCCAGCAGCCCCGGGACGGCGAACACCGGGGAGCTGTTTTTT. The encoded protein is CASSPGTANTGELFF.